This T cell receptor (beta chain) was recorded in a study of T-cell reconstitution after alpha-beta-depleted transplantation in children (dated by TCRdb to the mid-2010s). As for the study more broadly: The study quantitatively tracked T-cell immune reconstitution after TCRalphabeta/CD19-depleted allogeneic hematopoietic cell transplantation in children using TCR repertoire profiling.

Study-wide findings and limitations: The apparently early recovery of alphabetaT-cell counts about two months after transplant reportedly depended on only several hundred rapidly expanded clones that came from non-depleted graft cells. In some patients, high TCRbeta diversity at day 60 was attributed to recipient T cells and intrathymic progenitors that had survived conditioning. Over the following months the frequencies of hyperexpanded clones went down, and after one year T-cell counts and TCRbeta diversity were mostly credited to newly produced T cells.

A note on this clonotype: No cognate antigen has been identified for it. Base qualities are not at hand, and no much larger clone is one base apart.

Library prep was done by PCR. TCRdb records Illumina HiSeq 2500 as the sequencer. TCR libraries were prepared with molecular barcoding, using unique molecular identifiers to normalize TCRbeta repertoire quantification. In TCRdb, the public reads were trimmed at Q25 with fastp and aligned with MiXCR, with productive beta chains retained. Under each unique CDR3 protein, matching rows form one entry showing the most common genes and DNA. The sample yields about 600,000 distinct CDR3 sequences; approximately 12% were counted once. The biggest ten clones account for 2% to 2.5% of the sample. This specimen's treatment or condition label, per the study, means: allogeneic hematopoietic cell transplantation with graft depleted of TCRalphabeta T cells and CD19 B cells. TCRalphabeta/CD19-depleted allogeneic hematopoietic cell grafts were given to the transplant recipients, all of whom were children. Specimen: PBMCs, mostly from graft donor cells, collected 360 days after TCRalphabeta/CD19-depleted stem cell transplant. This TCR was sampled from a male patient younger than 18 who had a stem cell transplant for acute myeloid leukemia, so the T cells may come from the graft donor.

The DNA is as follows: TGCAGCGTTGAACCTCACGGGGGGCAGGGCGGGGAGCTGTTTTTT. It translates as CSVEPHGGQGGELFF. The chain is made from TRBV29-1 and TRBJ2-2; the D gene is possibly TRBD2, with 7 bases matching. Including the terminal cysteine and phenylalanine, the CDR3 comprises 15 residues. This entry keeps only the CDR3 DNA: 45 bases, framed from base 1. The junction shows trimming of 2 bases on V and 7 bases on J, plus 17 bases between the germline ends. CDR1 and CDR2, looked up from the germline V gene, are SQVTM and ANQGSEA.